The 22 T cell receptor beta chains given below trace back to one sample, sequenced in a study of CD8 T cells in Susac syndrome. RNA in amounts of about 0.5 to 1 ug was reverse transcribed with random hexamers. One entry per CDR3 protein results from TCRdb running MiXCR on the immunoSEQ multiplex PCR reads. This sample has about 200,000 distinct CDR3 sequences, with approximately 95% found just once. Specimen: CD4+ T cells from PBMCs. These receptors were collected from a human donor with multiple sclerosis.

The rearrangement uses TRBV2 and TRBJ1-2; D remains ambiguous. This CDR3 has 14 amino acids. V was trimmed by 4 bases and J by 7 bases, leaving 16 bases between them. Per the germline V gene, CDR1 is SNHLY and CDR2 is FYNNEI. CDR3 in DNA: TGTGCCAGCAGTGGGGAAAGGGTTCTTGGTGGCTACACCTTC. Encoded protein: CASSGERVLGGYTF.

The rearrangement joins TRBV3-1 to TRBJ1-1; D is uncertain. Germline lookup yields CDR1 LGHDT and CDR2 YNNKEL (reference sequence). This CDR3 is built from 12 residues. V gave up 1 base and J gave up 7 bases, with 7 bases separating them. CDR3: CASSQVSGEAFF. In nucleotides, the CDR3 is TGTGCCAGCAGCCAAGTTTCAGGTGAAGCTTTCTTT.

This clonotype was counted only a few times. V usage is TRBV18 and J usage is TRBJ2-5, with D perhaps given as TRBD1 or TRBD2 (5 bases each). The CDR3 consists of 13 residues. The germline gives CDR1 KGHSH, CDR2 LQKENI. Trimming stripped 1 base from V and 5 bases from J, with 8 bases between. CDR3 sequence reads: CASSPQGRETQYF. Written as DNA, the CDR3 is TGTGCCAGCTCACCACAGGGACGCGAGACCCAGTACTTC.

V is TRBV12-3 or TRBV12-4 and J is TRBJ2-1; no definite D call. Trimming left V 4 bases short and J 5 bases short, with 18 bases between. The length of the CDR3 is 16 residues. The CDR3 DNA reads as TGTGCCAGCAGTTCAGGTCGAGCCCCGGCAAACAATGAGCAGTTCTTC. Amino acid sequence: CASSSGRAPANNEQFF.

The rearrangement links TRBV3-1 to TRBJ2-7; tentatively, D is TRBD1 or TRBD2 (5 bases each). Germline loops: CDR1 LGHDT, CDR2 YNNKEL (reference sequence). This CDR3 contains 14 residues. The V gene lost 2 bases and the J gene lost 7 bases, with 15 bases spanning the gap. CDR3 sequence: CASSQNPGLGEQYV. CDR3 DNA sequence: TGTGCCAGCAGCCAAAACCCGGGGCTGGGGGAGCAGTACGTC.

The J gene is TRBJ2-5, the V gene TRBV7-2, with TRBD1 identical over 8 bases. The CDR3 consists of 12 residues. The trim removed 3 bases at V and 9 bases at J, leaving 3 bases unmatched. Germline CDR1 and CDR2: SGHTA and FQGNSA. Here the CDR3 DNA reads TGTGCCAGCAGCTTGGACAGGGCGGCCCAGTACTTC. Translation gives CASSLDRAAQYF.

The sample holds one count of this clonotype. This chain links TRBV21-1 with TRBJ2-1; TRBD2, as called in the table, went unchecked against the DNA. TRBV21-1 is recorded as a pseudogene. There are 16 residues in the CDR3. The CDR3: CASSRPIKLRYNEQFF. The DNA of the CDR3 is TGTGCCAGCAGCAGGCCCATCAAACTTCGGTACAATGAGCAGTTCTTC.

The chain has TRBV13 and TRBJ2-6, with D unclear. The length of the CDR3 is 15 residues. The germline V and J ends were trimmed by 5 bases and 0 bases, with 8 bases remaining between them. The germline gives CDR1 PRHDT, CDR2 FYEKMQ (reference sequence). CDR3 loop: CASSQGLSGANVLTF. The CDR3 DNA is TGTGCCAGCAGCCAAGGGCTCTCTGGGGCCAACGTCCTGACTTTC.

The chain is built from TRBV20-1 and TRBJ1-1, with a tentative D call TRBD1 (5 bases). V dropped 0 bases and J dropped 1 base, with 12 bases sitting between them. Germline CDR1 and CDR2: DFQATT and SNEGSKA (reference sequence). The CDR3 spans 15 residues. The CDR3 loop reads CSARDMGLWNTEAFF. The CDR3 bases are TGCAGTGCTAGAGATATGGGGCTCTGGAACACTGAAGCTTTCTTT.

J is TRBJ2-7 and V is TRBV11-2; possibly TRBD1 for D (5 bases). The germline CDR1 and CDR2 sequences are SGHAT and FQNNGV. Trimming removed 6 bases at V and 1 base at J, with 13 bases between. This CDR3 has 14 amino acids. The DNA for the CDR3 is TGTGCCAGCAGAACAGGTGGGGTGTCCTACGAGCAGTACTTC. Amino acid sequence: CASRTGGVSYEQYF.

The chain couples TRBV29-1 to TRBJ1-6, with D unclear. Germline loops: CDR1 SQVTM, CDR2 ANQGSEA. V lost 0 bases and J lost 9, with 9 bases in between. The CDR3 is 13 residues long. CDR3 sequence: CSVEDSPGSPLHF. CDR3 sequence (DNA): TGCAGCGTTGAAGACTCCCCGGGTTCACCCCTCCACTTT.

This clonotype was detected only once. The rearrangement links TRBV15 to TRBJ2-1; possibly TRBD2 for D (5 bases). There are 16 residues in the CDR3. Trimming removed 0 bases from V and 7 bases from J, with 16 bases in between. Germline V lookup: CDR1 LNHNV, CDR2 YYDKDF (reference sequence). CDR3 region: CATSRDGVGVENEQFF. The DNA for the CDR3 is TGTGCCACCAGCAGAGATGGGGTCGGGGTAGAAAATGAGCAGTTCTTC.

The table lists this clonotype with a count of one. The J gene is TRBJ2-3, the V gene TRBV20-1; tentative D call: TRBD2 (5 bases). V lost 4 bases and J 0 bases, leaving 14 bases between the germline ends. The CDR3 runs to 15 residues. Germline V CDR1 and CDR2: DFQATT, SNEGSKA (reference sequence). This chain's CDR3 is CSAKGAVPSTDTQYF. Written as DNA, the CDR3 is TGCAGTGCTAAAGGAGCGGTACCTAGCACAGATACGCAGTATTTT.

Here the CDR3 reads CASSPQGSGEQYV. In DNA form, the CDR3 reads TGTGCCAGCAGTCCACAGGGTTCCGGCGAGCAGTACGTC. This sequence joins TRBV27 and TRBJ2-7; D may be TRBD1 (6 bases). The CDR3 runs 13 residues. V lost 5 bases to trimming and J lost 6 bases, with 14 bases between them. Germline lookup yields CDR1 MNHEY and CDR2 SMNVEV (reference sequence).

V and J are TRBV2 and TRBJ1-5; 7 bases map to TRBD1. Germline V gene lookup returns CDR1 SNHLY and CDR2 FYNNEI. J lost 3 bases, V lost 7 bases, and 3 bases had no gene match. This CDR3 comprises 13 residues. CDR3 in amino acids: CASTGQVNQPQHF. CDR3 sequence (DNA): TGTGCCAGCACCGGACAGGTCAATCAGCCCCAGCATTTT. The full variable domain, with the rest looked up from reference TRBV2 and TRBJ1-5, is EPEVTQTPSHQVTQMGQEVILRCVPISNHLYFYWYRQILGQKVEFLVSFYNNEISEKSEIFDDQFSVERPDGSNFTLKIRSTKLEDSAMYFCASTGQVNQPQHFGDGTRLSIL.

J is TRBJ2-7 and V is TRBV20-1; no clear D. Germline CDR1 and CDR2: DFQATT and SNEGSKA (reference sequence). V lost 1 base and J 2 bases, leaving 9 bases between the germline ends. CDR3 length equals 13 residues. In DNA, the CDR3 is TGCAGTGCTAGAGGGCAGGTCACCTACGAGCAGTACGTC. This sequence encodes CSARGQVTYEQYV.

The chain has TRBV5-1 and TRBJ2-3; 11 bases agree with TRBD2. Germline trimming cut 4 bases from V and 5 bases from J; bases unmatched to any gene: 9. The CDR3 extends over 16 amino acids. From germline, CDR1 is SGHRS and CDR2 YFSETQ. The CDR3: CASSGNTGTSGDTQYF. The CDR3 coding sequence is TGCGCCAGCAGCGGGAACACCGGGACTAGCGGAGATACGCAGTATTTT. Full variable domain (outside the CDR3, taken from reference TRBV5-1 and TRBJ2-3): KAGVTQTPRYLIKTRGQQVTLSCSPISGHRSVSWYQQTPGQGLQFLFEYFSETQRNKGNFPGRFSGRQFSNSRSEMNVSTLELGDSALYLCASSGNTGTSGDTQYFGPGTRLTVL.

The V and J genes are TRBV29-1 and TRBJ1-2; D remains unclear. V was pared by 8 bases and J by 4 bases, with 14 bases between. Germline CDR1 is SQVTM and CDR2 is ANQGSEA. The CDR3 runs 12 residues. The CDR3 here is CSLYSASYGYTF. As DNA, the CDR3 is TGCAGCCTTTACAGCGCTAGCTATGGCTACACCTTC.

The chain joins TRBV5-1 to TRBJ2-3; D gene unclear. V lost 0 bases to trimming and J lost 0 bases, with 8 bases between them. This CDR3 is built from 15 residues. Germline CDR1 is SGHRS and CDR2 is YFSETQ. The CDR3 DNA is TGCGCCAGCAGCTTGGGGACGGACAGCACAGATACGCAGTATTTT. It translates to CASSLGTDSTDTQYF.

This rearrangement joins TRBV29-1 to TRBJ1-2, with TRBD1 as a possible D gene (5 bases). The CDR3 consists of 14 residues. V lost 6 bases and J 4 bases, leaving 18 bases between the germline ends. Germline CDR1 SQVTM, CDR2 ANQGSEA. Here the CDR3 reads CSVGEGALTYGYTF. CDR3 DNA: TGCAGCGTGGGCGAAGGGGCACTCACCTATGGCTACACCTTC.

J is TRBJ2-5 and V is TRBV4-1; 9 nucleotides match TRBD1. Per the germline V gene, CDR1 is MGHRA and CDR2 is YSYEKL. The CDR3 loop spans 14 amino acids. Unmatched junction bases numbered 1, after V lost 1 base and J lost 4 bases. For the CDR3, the DNA is TGCGCCAGCAGCCAAGGACAGGGGGGAGAGACCCAGTACTTC. This gives the protein CASSQGQGGETQYF.

This chain uses TRBV20-1 with TRBJ2-3; a possible D gene is TRBD2 (5 bases). The length of the CDR3 is 14 residues. Per the germline V gene, CDR1 is DFQATT and CDR2 is SNEGSKA (reference sequence). Deletions cut 0 bases from V and 1 base from J, with 8 bases between. CDR3 sequence reads: CSARDRTRTDTQYF. DNA of the CDR3: TGCAGTGCTAGAGACAGGACTCGCACAGATACGCAGTATTTT.